A selection of T cell receptor beta chains follows, all from one sample in a study of identical twins. TCRdb itself ran the 5' RACE reads through MiXCR, one entry per CDR3 protein. The sample lists around 1.7 million distinct CDR3 sequences; about 32% were seen once. Sample: cord blood. These receptor sequences come from a newborn girl in good health. CDR3s include the opening cysteine and the closing phenylalanine or tryptophan. Fields, in order: D gene, J gene, clone size, V gene, CDR3 DNA, CDR3 protein. D genes are given only for firm matches. Clone sizes are given selectively: once, few, many, or a class where the clone is expanded.

D gene: -
J gene: TRBJ1-2
clone size: -
V gene: TRBV6-6
CDR3 DNA: TGTGCCAGCAGTTACTCGCCTAACTATGGCTACACCTTC
CDR3 protein: CASSYSPNYGYTF

D gene: -
J gene: TRBJ2-5
clone size: -
V gene: TRBV6-2/TRBV6-3
CDR3 DNA: TGTGCCAGCAGTCCACGTAAGGAGCAGTACTTC
CDR3 protein: CASSPRKEQYF

D gene: -
J gene: TRBJ1-6
clone size: -
V gene: TRBV10-3
CDR3 DNA: TGTGCCATCAGTGAGGGGGCCAGAAGGGATTCACCCCTCCACTTT
CDR3 protein: CAISEGARRDSPLHF

D gene: TRBD1
J gene: TRBJ2-3
clone size: few
V gene: TRBV25-1
CDR3 DNA: TGTGCCAGCAGTTTCTCGCCGGGACAGGGGTCCACAGATACGCAGTATTTT
CDR3 protein: CASSFSPGQGSTDTQYF

D gene: -
J gene: TRBJ2-2
clone size: few
V gene: TRBV7-2
CDR3 DNA: TGTGCCAGCAGCTTATCTACGGGAATAAACACCGGGGAGCTGTTTTTT
CDR3 protein: CASSLSTGINTGELFF

D gene: TRBD1
J gene: TRBJ2-1
clone size: many
V gene: TRBV5-1
CDR3 DNA: TGTGCCAGCAGCCCGGGACAGAGCTCCTACAATGAGCAGTTCTTC
CDR3 protein: CASSPGQSSYNEQFF

D gene: -
J gene: TRBJ1-5
clone size: -
V gene: TRBV25-1
CDR3 DNA: TGTGCCAGCAGTGAATCTATAAATCAGCCCCAGCATTTT
CDR3 protein: CASSESINQPQHF

D gene: TRBD2
J gene: TRBJ2-3
clone size: -
V gene: TRBV12-3/TRBV12-4
CDR3 DNA: TGTGCCAGCAGTTTCGGGGGGGCCGGAGATACGCAGTATTTT
CDR3 protein: CASSFGGAGDTQYF

D gene: TRBD2
J gene: TRBJ2-1
clone size: few
V gene: TRBV20-1
CDR3 DNA: TGCAGTGCAAACCCTATCGCGGGGTCGGGGGGTGAGCAGTTCTTC
CDR3 protein: CSANPIAGSGGEQFF

D gene: -
J gene: TRBJ1-1
clone size: few
V gene: TRBV20-1
CDR3 DNA: TGCAGTGCTAAGGGACCGACCGGAATATCTGAAGCTTTCTTT
CDR3 protein: CSAKGPTGISEAFF

D gene: -
J gene: TRBJ1-1
clone size: -
V gene: TRBV2
CDR3 DNA: TGTGCCAGCAGCGGAAACGGGACGAGCACTGAAGCTTTCTTT
CDR3 protein: CASSGNGTSTEAFF

D gene: -
J gene: TRBJ1-2
clone size: few
V gene: TRBV4-2
CDR3 DNA: TGTGCCAGCAGCCAAGATGAGACAGCCCCCTATGGCTACACCTTC
CDR3 protein: CASSQDETAPYGYTF

D gene: TRBD1
J gene: TRBJ2-7
clone size: -
V gene: TRBV11-2
CDR3 DNA: TGTGCCAGCAGCCATCTCAAGGGACAGGGTGGGTACGAGCAGTACTTC
CDR3 protein: CASSHLKGQGGYEQYF

D gene: -
J gene: TRBJ2-1
clone size: few
V gene: TRBV9
CDR3 DNA: TGTGCCAGCAGCGTAGAACAGGGAGGATACAATGAGCAGTTCTTC
CDR3 protein: CASSVEQGGYNEQFF

D gene: -
J gene: TRBJ1-4
clone size: -
V gene: TRBV6-1
CDR3 DNA: TGTGCCAGCAGTGAAGGGGCAGGATCGGGCCTAGGAAAACTGTTTTTT
CDR3 protein: CASSEGAGSGLGKLFF

D gene: TRBD1
J gene: TRBJ1-5
clone size: few
V gene: TRBV27
CDR3 DNA: TGTGCCAGCAGTAACAGGGGAGAGCAGCCCCAGCATTTT
CDR3 protein: CASSNRGEQPQHF

D gene: TRBD1
J gene: TRBJ1-1
clone size: -
V gene: TRBV4-2
CDR3 DNA: TGTGCCAGCAGCCGAAGACAGGGACACCCGAACACTGAAGCTTTCTTT
CDR3 protein: CASSRRQGHPNTEAFF

D gene: TRBD1
J gene: TRBJ2-3
clone size: many
V gene: TRBV6-6
CDR3 DNA: TGTGCCAGCACTCTGACAGGGGCAGATACGCAGTATTTT
CDR3 protein: CASTLTGADTQYF

D gene: -
J gene: TRBJ1-1
clone size: -
V gene: TRBV2
CDR3 DNA: TGTGCCAGCAAAAAGGGGATAGGGAACTCTGAAGCTTTCTTT
CDR3 protein: CASKKGIGNSEAFF

D gene: -
J gene: TRBJ1-1
clone size: -
V gene: TRBV27
CDR3 DNA: TGTGCCAGCAGTTTGGGGGGGGGCCTAGACACTTTCTTT
CDR3 protein: CASSLGGGLDTFF

D gene: TRBD2
J gene: TRBJ2-1
clone size: once
V gene: TRBV7-9
CDR3 DNA: TGTGCCAGCAGCTTAGGGGCGGGAGACTACAATGAGCAGTTCTTC
CDR3 protein: CASSLGAGDYNEQFF

D gene: TRBD2
J gene: TRBJ2-7
clone size: -
V gene: TRBV7-2
CDR3 DNA: TGTGCCAGCAGCTTAGGGGTCGGACTAGCGGGAGGGCCCGACAATGAGCAGTACTTC
CDR3 protein: CASSLGVGLAGGPDNEQYF

D gene: -
J gene: TRBJ1-6
clone size: -
V gene: TRBV2
CDR3 DNA: TGTGCCAGCAGGGCGATCTATAGCTCCTATAATTCACCCCTCCACTTT
CDR3 protein: CASRAIYSSYNSPLHF

D gene: -
J gene: TRBJ2-6
clone size: few
V gene: TRBV6-1
CDR3 DNA: TGTGCGAGCGCAGCCTTAAGATCTGGGGCCAACGTCCTGACTTTC
CDR3 protein: CASAALRSGANVLTF